These 21 T cell receptor beta chains were all obtained from the same sample, sequenced in a study of T cell responses to AZD1222 COVID-19 vaccine. Clones were sequenced by immunoSEQ multiplex PCR, and TCRdb holds only the in-frame ones, with some missing. The sample shows some 100,000 clones, 80% to 90% of them seen only once. The starting material was peripheral blood, obtained on day 0 of AZD1222 vaccination. These receptors were taken from an adult in good health.

V is TRBV6-5 and J is TRBJ1-4; 7 bases agree with TRBD1. Looked up from germline, CDR1 is MNHEY and CDR2 is SVGAGI. The CDR3 is made up of 14 amino acids. Losses at the gene ends were 4 bases for V and 7 bases for J; bases not matched to a gene: 6. The CDR3 here is CASSFDRVVEKLFF. The CDR3, as DNA: TGTGCCAGCAGTTTCGACAGGGTTGTTGAAAAACTGTTTTTT.

J is TRBJ2-7 and V is TRBV7-9, with D possibly being TRBD1 (5 bases). Germline CDR1 reads SEHNR; CDR2 reads FQNEAQ (reference sequence). This CDR3 region has 12 residues. V lost 5 bases, J lost 6 bases, and 11 bases lay in between. CDR3 coding DNA: TGTGCCAGCAGCCGCCTTGGGGCCGAGCAGTACTTC. This encodes CASSRLGAEQYF.

V is TRBV7-2 and J is TRBJ2-5; D call uncertain. The V gene lost 0 bases and the J gene lost 4 bases, with 9 bases spanning the gap. In germline, CDR1 is SGHTA, CDR2 FQGNSA. The CDR3 is made up of 14 amino acids. The CDR3 coding sequence is TGTGCCAGCAGCTTAGCGGGCCCAGGAGAGACCCAGTACTTC. Translating gives CASSLAGPGETQYF.

This chain links TRBV5-5 with TRBJ1-6, with D possibly being TRBD1 (5 bases). V lost 5 bases and J 2 bases, leaving 23 bases between the germline ends. Germline-derived CDR1 and CDR2 are SGHKS and YYEKEE (reference sequence). This CDR3 contains 19 residues. The CDR3 nucleotides read TGTGCCAGCAGGCGAAGTGCAGGGCTTCGCGACACCTATAATTCACCCCTCCACTTT. Encoded protein: CASRRSAGLRDTYNSPLHF.

The chain uses TRBV7-3 and TRBJ2-7; 14 bases are a match to TRBD2. CDR3 length equals 15 residues. V shed 5 bases, J shed 5 bases, and the junction held 5 bases outside the gene matches. Germline V lookup: CDR1 SGHTA, CDR2 FQGTGA. The DNA of the CDR3 is TGTGCCAGCAGCGGGACTAGCGGGAGCTTCAACGAGCAGTACTTC. Translated: CASSGTSGSFNEQYF.

This chain links TRBV29-1 with TRBJ2-1; 12 bases are a match to TRBD2. CDR1 and CDR2 (germline): SQVTM, ANQGSEA. Losses at the gene ends were 6 bases for V and 9 bases for J; bases not matched to a gene: 9. The length of the CDR3 is 14 residues. Here the CDR3 reads CSVPTSGRWGEQFF. CDR3 bases: TGCAGCGTACCCACTAGCGGGAGGTGGGGTGAGCAGTTCTTC.

The chain uses TRBV2 and TRBJ1-4, with unresolved D. Trimming stripped 3 bases from V and 0 bases from J, with 8 bases between. The CDR3 runs 15 residues. The germline V gene encodes CDR1 SNHLY and CDR2 FYNNEI. In nucleotides, the CDR3 is TGTGCCAGCAGTGATGGGCTGACAACTAATGAAAAACTGTTTTTT. It encodes CASSDGLTTNEKLFF.

The chain couples TRBV29-1 to TRBJ1-2; no clear D. Trimming stripped 6 bases from V and 0 bases from J, with 5 bases between. Germline CDR1 reads SQVTM; CDR2 reads ANQGSEA. The CDR3 runs to 11 residues. CDR3 sequence reads: CSVRTNYGYTF. In DNA, the CDR3 is TGCAGCGTCCGCACTAACTATGGCTACACCTTC.

The gene calls are TRBV27 and TRBJ1-2; D is undetermined. Deletions cut 3 bases from V and 4 bases from J, with 12 bases between. This CDR3 contains 14 residues. Germline assignment: CDR1 MNHEY and CDR2 SMNVEV (reference sequence). This CDR3 reads CASSFRGLGYGYTF. In DNA form, the CDR3 reads TGTGCCAGCAGTTTCCGGGGATTGGGCTATGGCTACACCTTC.

CDR3 loop: CASSPFRESEAFF. The CDR3, as DNA: TGCGCCAGCAGCCCGTTCAGAGAATCTGAAGCTTTCTTT. The J gene is TRBJ1-1, the V gene TRBV4-1, with D unclear. The germline V gene has CDR1 MGHRA and CDR2 YSYEKL. The CDR3 is 13 amino acids. V dropped 4 bases and J dropped 6 bases, with 12 bases sitting between them.

The chain uses TRBV6-2 or TRBV6-3 and TRBJ2-7; TRBD1 is a possible D gene (5 bases). This CDR3 has 15 residues. Germline V CDR1 and CDR2: MNHEY, SVGEGT. V shed 2 bases and J shed 6 bases, with 17 bases lying between them. This CDR3 reads CASSYVAKQRGEQYF. The CDR3 DNA is TGTGCCAGCAGTTACGTCGCCAAGCAAAGGGGCGAGCAGTACTTC.

Here the CDR3 reads CASSPLTSWYEQYF. The CDR3 DNA follows: TGTGCCAGCAGCCCCCTGACTAGCTGGTACGAGCAGTACTTC. The rearrangement links TRBV7-2 to TRBJ2-7, with 7 bases identical to TRBD2. Germline V gives CDR1 SGHTA, CDR2 FQGNSA. V lost 5 bases and J lost 4; bases outside the gene matches: 8. The CDR3 is made up of 14 amino acids. Full variable domain (missing parts from reference TRBV7-2 and TRBJ2-7): GAGVSQSPSNKVTEKGKDVELRCDPISGHTALYWYRQSLGQGLEFLIYFQGNSAPDKSGLPSDRFSAERTGGSVSTLTIQRTQQEDSAVYLCASSPLTSWYEQYFGPGTRLTVT.

This clone came up many times. V and J are TRBV4-2 and TRBJ1-2, with D tentatively TRBD1 (6 bases). V gave up 5 bases and J gave up 0 bases, with 16 bases separating them. CDR1 LGHNA and CDR2 YNFKEQ come from the germline V gene. This CDR3 is built from 16 residues. CDR3 DNA: TGTGCCAGCAGCGCCCGACAGGACCAGTCTAACTATGGCTACACCTTC. This codes for CASSARQDQSNYGYTF.

The chain joins TRBV29-1 to TRBJ2-1; TRBD2 aligns across 14 bases. The CDR3 totals 18 residues. V was clipped by 7 bases and J by 1 base; unmatched bases: 12. Germline V gene lookup returns CDR1 SQVTM and CDR2 ANQGSEA. DNA of the CDR3: TGCAGCGCCCCCGGCGGGACTAGCGGGGGAATGTCCTACAATGAGCAGTTCTTC. Protein: CSAPGGTSGGMSYNEQFF.

This sequence joins TRBV3-1 (or the pseudogene TRBV3-2) and TRBJ1-4; 7 nucleotides line up with TRBD1. Germline CDR1 reads LGHDT; CDR2 reads YNNKEL (reference sequence). V gave up 4 bases and J gave up 2 bases; unmatched junction bases: 10. This CDR3 comprises 17 residues. Here the CDR3 DNA reads TGTGCCAGCAGCCCCAGACAGGGTAGGGGGACTAATGAAAAACTGTTTTTT. Its translation: CASSPRQGRGTNEKLFF.

This clone was detected a few times. This rearrangement joins TRBV7-2 to TRBJ1-1; no reliable D call. The CDR3 sequence is 11 residues long. The V end lost 5 bases, the J end lost 6 bases, and 7 bases lay between the germline ends. From germline, CDR1 is SGHTA and CDR2 FQGNSA. The CDR3, as DNA: TGTGCCAGCAGCCTGGCGGCTGAAGCTTTCTTT. Translation gives CASSLAAEAFF.

The rearrangement uses TRBV23-1 and TRBJ1-2; the D is unclear. TRBV23-1 is assigned to the ORF class and has an uncertain function. The CDR3 length is 20 residues. The germline V and J ends were trimmed by 2 bases and 2 bases, with 27 bases remaining between them. CDR3 region: CASSQPTRSMRRTANYGYTF. The DNA of the CDR3 is TGCGCCAGCAGTCAACCTACCCGGTCAATGCGTCGGACGGCAAACTATGGCTACACCTTC.

This chain connects TRBV29-1 to TRBJ1-4, with D perhaps matching TRBD1 (5 bases). CDR3 length equals 12 residues. Trimming stripped 8 bases from V and 4 bases from J, with 11 bases between. Germline lookup yields CDR1 SQVTM and CDR2 ANQGSEA. The CDR3 DNA reads TGCAGCCCGGACAAAAGTAATGAAAAACTGTTTTTT. It specifies CSPDKSNEKLFF.

This chain joins TRBV7-9 and TRBJ1-1; no firm D call. This CDR3 spans 14 amino acids. The germline V gene has CDR1 SEHNR and CDR2 FQNEAQ (reference sequence). Trimming took 2 bases from V and 1 from J, leaving 8 bases between them. Here the CDR3 reads CASSLLAGNTEAFF. The CDR3 coding sequence is TGTGCCAGCAGCTTATTGGCAGGGAACACTGAAGCTTTCTTT.

The rearrangement joins TRBV6-4 to TRBJ2-1; TRBD2 agrees at 14 bases. Losses at the gene ends were 5 bases for V and 4 bases for J; bases not matched to a gene: 4. Per the germline V gene, CDR1 is MRHNA and CDR2 is SNTAGT. This CDR3 contains 16 residues. The CDR3 DNA is TGTGCCAGCAGTCCCAGGACTAGCGGGGGGTACAATGAGCAGTTCTTC. It specifies CASSPRTSGGYNEQFF.

The chain employs TRBV28 and TRBJ1-2; weak D call: TRBD1 (5 bases). The ends were cut back, 2 bases at V and 8 bases at J, with 12 bases in the middle. The V gene's germline CDR1 is MDHEN and CDR2 SYDVKM. This CDR3 is 13 amino acids long. The CDR3 DNA reads as TGTGCCAGCAGTTTACAGGGTGGAAGCGGCTACACCTTC. The encoded protein is CASSLQGGSGYTF.